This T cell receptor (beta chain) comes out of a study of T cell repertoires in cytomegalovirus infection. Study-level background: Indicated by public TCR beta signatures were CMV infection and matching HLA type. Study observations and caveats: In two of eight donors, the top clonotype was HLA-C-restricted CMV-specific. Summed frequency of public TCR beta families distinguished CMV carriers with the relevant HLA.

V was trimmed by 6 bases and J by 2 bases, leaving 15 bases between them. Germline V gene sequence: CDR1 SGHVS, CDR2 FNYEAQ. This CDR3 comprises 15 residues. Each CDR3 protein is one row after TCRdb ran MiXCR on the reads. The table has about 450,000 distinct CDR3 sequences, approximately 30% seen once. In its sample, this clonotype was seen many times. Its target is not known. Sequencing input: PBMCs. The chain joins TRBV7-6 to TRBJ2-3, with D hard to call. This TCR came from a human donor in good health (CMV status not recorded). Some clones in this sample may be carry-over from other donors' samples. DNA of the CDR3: TGTGCCAGCAGACCCACTGCGAGACTCACAGATACGCAGTATTTT. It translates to CASRPTARLTDTQYF.